This T cell receptor beta chain was sequenced in a study of patients and donors after allogeneic stem cell transplantation. CDR1 is MNHNS, CDR2 SASEGT, per germline. The V gene end was trimmed by 6 bases and the J gene end by 7 bases; junction bases not matched to a gene: 10. CDR3 length equals 15 residues. TCRdb re-analysed the RT-PCR reads in MiXCR, keeping a single row per CDR3 protein. The table shows 390,000 or so distinct CDR3 sequences, with under 20% occurring only once. This clonotype was seen a handful of times. This sequence was found in a human donor who was either an allogeneic HSCT recipient or a stem cell or donor lymphocyte infusion donor (not recorded which). It is not recorded whose cells these are; they may come from a transplant donor. The rearrangement joins TRBV6-1 to TRBJ2-1, with 9 bases fitting TRBD1. The source material was blood, either unsorted or a sorted T cell fraction (not recorded which). CDR3 sequence (DNA): TGTGCCAGCAGCCCCGGGACAGGGAACTTTAATGAGCAGTTCTTC. It specifies CASSPGTGNFNEQFF.